These 11 T cell receptor beta chains were sequenced from one sample in a study of shared clonotypes between healthy human individuals. This table comes from immunoSEQ multiplex PCR, and its TCRdb copy is limited to in-frame clones, with some not included. The sample yields about 1.4 million clones, roughly 95% seen once. Sequences were obtained from naive CD4+ T cells sorted from blood. The subset: CD45RA+ positively selected. The origin of the receptors is a man younger than 45 in good health.

The chain employs TRBV11-2 and TRBJ2-2, with a weak D call TRBD1 (5 bases). The length of the CDR3 is 16 residues. The germline CDR1 and CDR2 sequences are SGHAT and FQNNGV. V was trimmed by 1 base and J by 4 bases, leaving 13 bases between them. DNA of the CDR3: TGTGCCAGCAGCTTAGTGGCTGGGGCTGTCACCGGGGAGCTGTTTTTT. Translation: CASSLVAGAVTGELFF.

This rearrangement joins TRBV29-1 to TRBJ1-1; D unresolved. CDR1 is SQVTM, CDR2 ANQGSEA, per germline. V gave up 4 bases and J gave up 0 bases, with 3 bases separating them. This CDR3 is built from 11 residues. The CDR3 nucleotides are TGCAGCGTTGTGGTGAACACTGAAGCTTTCTTT. Protein sequence: CSVVVNTEAFF.

This clone appeared once. This CDR3 reads CASSYSSTGQAIPNSPLHF. The DNA for the CDR3 is TGTGCCAGCAGTTATTCTTCGACAGGGCAAGCAATCCCCAATTCACCCCTCCACTTT. V gene TRBV6-9 combines with J gene TRBJ1-6; 7 nucleotides align to TRBD1. The trim removed 0 bases at V and 7 bases at J, leaving 15 bases unmatched. From germline, CDR1 is MNHGY and CDR2 SVAAGI. This CDR3 spans 19 amino acids.

This chain links TRBV4-3 with TRBJ1-5; no definite D call. There are 15 residues in the CDR3. Trimming cost V 0 bases and J 6 bases, with 12 bases left between them. Germline V lookup: CDR1 LGHNA, CDR2 YSLEER. The CDR3 loop is CASSQDRGRSQPQHF. The CDR3 nucleotides read TGCGCCAGCAGCCAAGATCGGGGAAGGAGTCAGCCCCAGCATTTT.

The genes are TRBV5-1 and TRBJ1-1; D possibly corresponds to TRBD1 (5 bases). Germline lookup yields CDR1 SGHRS and CDR2 YFSETQ. V was clipped by 0 bases and J by 0 bases, with 15 bases between them. There are 17 residues in the CDR3. The CDR3 DNA sequence: TGCGCCAGCAGCTTGGCTGTGGGGGGAGTCTTGAACACTGAAGCTTTCTTT. Translated, it gives CASSLAVGGVLNTEAFF.

The genes are TRBV5-4 and TRBJ2-3; 7 bases align to TRBD2. V was clipped by 2 bases and J by 2 bases; unmatched bases: 11. The CDR3 is 17 residues long. Germline CDR1 is SGHNT and CDR2 is YYREEE (reference sequence). This CDR3 is CASSFPGLAENTDTQYF. DNA for the CDR3: TGTGCCAGCAGCTTTCCGGGGCTAGCGGAGAACACAGATACGCAGTATTTT.

This rearrangement joins TRBV10-1 to TRBJ2-7, with TRBD1 matching 7 bases. The J segment lost 6 bases and the V segment lost 4 bases, leaving 9 bases of the junction unmatched. The CDR3 is 14 amino acids. Germline CDR1 WNHNN, CDR2 SYGVQD (reference sequence). CDR3 nucleotides: TGCGCCAGCAGTGTTCGGACAGGAGTAGGCGAGCAGTACTTC. Its translation is CASSVRTGVGEQYF.

The chain joins TRBV7-2 to TRBJ1-2; D call uncertain. This CDR3 comprises 15 residues. Looked up from germline, CDR1 is SGHTA and CDR2 is FQGNSA. The V gene lost 2 bases and the J gene lost 4 bases, with 14 bases spanning the gap. The CDR3 here is CASSLTYREFYGYTF. In DNA, the CDR3 is TGTGCCAGCAGCTTAACCTACCGAGAGTTCTATGGCTACACCTTC.

The J gene is TRBJ1-3, the V gene TRBV5-6, with 9 bases aligning to TRBD1. This CDR3 contains 16 residues. Germline CDR1 and CDR2: SGHDT and YYEEEE. The trim removed 0 bases at V and 4 bases at J, leaving 5 bases unmatched. The DNA of the CDR3 is TGTGCCAGCAGCTTGGGCAACAGGGGGCCCGGAAACACCATATATTTT. Translation gives CASSLGNRGPGNTIYF.

The gene calls are TRBV6-1 and TRBJ2-3; 7 positions agree with TRBD1. This CDR3 is built from 14 residues. The germline CDR1 and CDR2 sequences are MNHNS and SASEGT. Trimming at V came to 7 bases and at J to 2 bases, leaving 6 bases not matched to a gene. The CDR3 loop is CASNQQGTTDTQYF. DNA of the CDR3: TGTGCCAGCAACCAACAGGGGACCACAGATACGCAGTATTTT.

The V gene is TRBV5-1, the J gene TRBJ1-2, with D maybe TRBD1 (6 bases). CDR1 and CDR2 from the germline V gene are SGHRS and YFSETQ. V lost 4 bases and J 1 base, leaving 23 bases between the germline ends. The CDR3 has 18 amino acids. CDR3 nucleotide sequence: TGCGCCAGCAGCGATCCTGGGGGCAGGGGCCAGATTAACTATGGCTACACCTTC. Its translation: CASSDPGGRGQINYGYTF.